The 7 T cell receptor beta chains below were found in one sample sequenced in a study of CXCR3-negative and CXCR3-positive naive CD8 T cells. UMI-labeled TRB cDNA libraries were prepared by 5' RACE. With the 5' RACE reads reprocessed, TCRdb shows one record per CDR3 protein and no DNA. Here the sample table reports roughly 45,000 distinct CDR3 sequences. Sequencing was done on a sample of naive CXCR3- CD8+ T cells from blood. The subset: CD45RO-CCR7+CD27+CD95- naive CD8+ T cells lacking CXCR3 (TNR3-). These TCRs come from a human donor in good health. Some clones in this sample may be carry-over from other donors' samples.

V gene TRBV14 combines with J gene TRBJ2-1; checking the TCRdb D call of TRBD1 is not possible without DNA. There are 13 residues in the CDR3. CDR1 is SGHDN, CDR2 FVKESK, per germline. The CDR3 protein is CASQGQPGYEQFF.

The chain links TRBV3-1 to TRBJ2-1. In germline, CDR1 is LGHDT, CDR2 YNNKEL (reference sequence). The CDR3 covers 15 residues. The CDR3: CASSPTVHKNNEQFF.

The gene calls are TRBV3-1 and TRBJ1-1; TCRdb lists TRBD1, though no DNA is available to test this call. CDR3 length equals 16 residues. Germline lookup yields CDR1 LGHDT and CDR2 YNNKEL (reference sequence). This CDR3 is CASSQVGDGGTTEAFF.

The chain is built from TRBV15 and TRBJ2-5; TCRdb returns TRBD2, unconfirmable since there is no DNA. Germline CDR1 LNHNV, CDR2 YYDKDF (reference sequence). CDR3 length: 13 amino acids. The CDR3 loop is CASRAGGSETQYF.

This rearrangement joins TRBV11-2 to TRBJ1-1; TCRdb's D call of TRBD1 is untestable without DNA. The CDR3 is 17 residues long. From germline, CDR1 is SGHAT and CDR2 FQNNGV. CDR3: CASSMGTGILGSTEAFF.

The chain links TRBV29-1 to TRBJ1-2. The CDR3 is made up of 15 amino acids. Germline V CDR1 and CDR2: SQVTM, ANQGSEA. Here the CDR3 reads CSVGETGVPIHGYTF.

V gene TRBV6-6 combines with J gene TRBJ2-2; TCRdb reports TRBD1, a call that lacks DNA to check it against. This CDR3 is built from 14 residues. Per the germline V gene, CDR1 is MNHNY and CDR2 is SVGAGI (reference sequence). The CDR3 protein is CASSYQGGTGELFF.